This is a list of T cell receptor beta chains from one sample in a study of cytomegalovirus exposure and HLA in healthy donors. Method: immunoSEQ multiplex PCR; TCRdb's copy keeps in-frame clones and lacks some. The sample lists over 150,000 clones, around 75% seen once, with around 3% in the top ten. Material: PBMCs. The receptors shown here come from a male donor in good health and CMV-seronegative. Each CDR3 is given with its conserved first and last residue. The D gene is left open where the match is weak. Clone size, where shown, is once, few, many, or a class for clones that have expanded.

D gene: TRBD1; CDR3 length: 14; J gene: TRBJ1-2; V gene: TRBV7-2; clone size: .; CDR3 DNA: TGTGCCAGCAGCTCAGGGGGCTCTAACTATGGCTACACCTTC; CDR3 protein: CASSSGGSNYGYTF
D gene: TRBD2; CDR3 length: 15; J gene: TRBJ2-2; V gene: TRBV5-4; clone size: few; CDR3 DNA: TGTGCCAGTAAGCGGGAGGGCCGGAACACCGGGGAGCTGTTTTTT; CDR3 protein: CASKREGRNTGELFF
D gene: TRBD1; CDR3 length: 17; J gene: TRBJ2-3; V gene: TRBV5-6; clone size: .; CDR3 DNA: TGTGCCAGCATCAGACCTCCGGGACAGGGGGCGAAAGATACGCAGTATTTT; CDR3 protein: CASIRPPGQGAKDTQYF
D gene: .; CDR3 length: 14; J gene: TRBJ2-1; V gene: TRBV6-5; clone size: .; CDR3 DNA: TGTGCCATAAGGAGCGGGCGGTCGGGCAATGAGCAGTTCTTC; CDR3 protein: CAIRSGRSGNEQFF
D gene: .; CDR3 length: 16; J gene: TRBJ2-1; V gene: TRBV4-2; clone size: .; CDR3 DNA: TGTGCCAGCAGCCAAGATCCAGGGTTGCCCTACAATGAGCAGTTCTTC; CDR3 protein: CASSQDPGLPYNEQFF
D gene: .; CDR3 length: 14; J gene: TRBJ1-2; V gene: TRBV4-1; clone size: .; CDR3 DNA: TGCGCCAGCAGCCAAGTAGGGGGGGCGTATGGCTACACCTTC; CDR3 protein: CASSQVGGAYGYTF
D gene: .; CDR3 length: 18; J gene: TRBJ1-5; V gene: TRBV19; clone size: .; CDR3 DNA: TGTGCCAGTAGTATAAGAGGGGGAATAGGGTCTAGCAATCAGCCCCAGCATTTT; CDR3 protein: CASSIRGGIGSSNQPQHF
D gene: .; CDR3 length: 15; J gene: TRBJ2-7; V gene: TRBV6-5; clone size: .; CDR3 DNA: TGTGCCAGCAGTTACTCCGCACAGAGCTCCTACGAGCAGTACTTC; CDR3 protein: CASSYSAQSSYEQYF
D gene: .; CDR3 length: 13; J gene: TRBJ2-7; V gene: TRBV30; clone size: few; CDR3 DNA: TGTGCCTGGAGTACAGGGTCCCCCGGCGAGCAGTACTTC; CDR3 protein: CAWSTGSPGEQYF
D gene: .; CDR3 length: 15; J gene: TRBJ1-3; V gene: TRBV14; clone size: .; CDR3 DNA: TGTGCCAGCAGCCAACGAGGGTTACTCGGAAACACCATATATTTT; CDR3 protein: CASSQRGLLGNTIYF
D gene: TRBD1; CDR3 length: 14; J gene: TRBJ2-7; V gene: TRBV6-5; clone size: once; CDR3 DNA: TGTGCCAGCAGGGACGGGACAGGGATACACGAGCAGTACTTC; CDR3 protein: CASRDGTGIHEQYF
D gene: TRBD1; CDR3 length: 15; J gene: TRBJ1-5; V gene: TRBV7-9; clone size: once; CDR3 DNA: TGTGCCAGCAGCTTCGAGACAGGGCCAAATCAGCCCCAGCATTTT; CDR3 protein: CASSFETGPNQPQHF
D gene: .; CDR3 length: 15; J gene: TRBJ2-7; V gene: TRBV2; clone size: .; CDR3 DNA: TGTGCCAGCAGTGGGGGTACAGGGATCTCCTACGAGCAGTACTTC; CDR3 protein: CASSGGTGISYEQYF
D gene: .; CDR3 length: 12; J gene: TRBJ1-2; V gene: TRBV4-1; clone size: once; CDR3 DNA: TGCGCCAGCAGCCAAGAGGAGCTGGGCTACACCTTC; CDR3 protein: CASSQEELGYTF
D gene: TRBD1; CDR3 length: 15; J gene: TRBJ2-7; V gene: TRBV11-2; clone size: .; CDR3 DNA: TGTGCCAGCAGCACATCCGGGACAGGGGCCTACGAGCAGTACTTC; CDR3 protein: CASSTSGTGAYEQYF
D gene: .; CDR3 length: 15; J gene: TRBJ2-1; V gene: TRBV7-9; clone size: few; CDR3 DNA: TGTGCCAGCAGCTCGCTCCGGGTTGCCTACAATGAGCAGTTCTTC; CDR3 protein: CASSSLRVAYNEQFF
D gene: .; CDR3 length: 13; J gene: TRBJ1-6; V gene: TRBV30; clone size: .; CDR3 DNA: TGTGCCTGGAGAGACAGGCTCAGGTCACCCCTCCACTTT; CDR3 protein: CAWRDRLRSPLHF